The sequence of this TCR beta chain was determined in a study of blood T cell repertoires in COVID-19. Whole-study context: T cells, B-cell-depleted T cells, or PBMCs supplied cDNA or gDNA.

Repertoires were generated with immunoSEQ multiplex PCR, while TCRdb's copy carries only in-frame clones and drops some. Of 150,000 to 200,000 clones in the sample, over 70% were seen once. Recruits, aged roughly 18 to 95 years, lived in about two dozen US areas. The V end lost 3 bases, the J end lost 5 bases, and 14 bases lay between the germline ends. From germline, CDR1 is LGHDT and CDR2 YNNKEL (reference sequence). This CDR3 contains 15 residues. The rearrangement links TRBV3-1 (or the pseudogene TRBV3-2) to TRBJ2-1, with D perhaps matching TRBD2 (5 bases). The source of this sequence is a woman aged 55-69 years who had recovered from COVID-19. Specimen: PBMCs or T cells enriched from blood (not recorded which). CDR3 DNA sequence: TGTGCCAGCAGCCAGGTCAGCGGCCTGAACAATGAGCAGTTCTTC. Protein product: CASSQVSGLNNEQFF.